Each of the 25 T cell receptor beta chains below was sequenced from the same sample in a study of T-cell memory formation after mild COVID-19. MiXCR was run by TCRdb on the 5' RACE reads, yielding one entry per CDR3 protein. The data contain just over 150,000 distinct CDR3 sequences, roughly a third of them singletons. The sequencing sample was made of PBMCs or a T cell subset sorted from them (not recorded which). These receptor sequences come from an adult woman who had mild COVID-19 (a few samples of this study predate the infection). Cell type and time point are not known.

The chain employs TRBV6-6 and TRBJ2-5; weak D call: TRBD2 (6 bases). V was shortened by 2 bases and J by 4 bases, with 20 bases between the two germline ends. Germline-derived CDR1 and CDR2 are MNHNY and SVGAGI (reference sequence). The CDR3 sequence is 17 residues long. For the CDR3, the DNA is TGTGCCAGCAGTTACCAGACGAGGGGTCGGAGGGTAGAGACCCAGTACTTC. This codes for CASSYQTRGRRVETQYF.

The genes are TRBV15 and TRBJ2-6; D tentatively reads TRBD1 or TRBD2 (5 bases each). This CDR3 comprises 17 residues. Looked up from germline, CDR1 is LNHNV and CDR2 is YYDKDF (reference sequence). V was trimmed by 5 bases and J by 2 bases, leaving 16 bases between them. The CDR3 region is CATSFGTGLAGANVLTF. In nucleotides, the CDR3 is TGTGCCACCAGCTTCGGGACGGGGCTTGCTGGGGCCAACGTCCTGACTTTC.

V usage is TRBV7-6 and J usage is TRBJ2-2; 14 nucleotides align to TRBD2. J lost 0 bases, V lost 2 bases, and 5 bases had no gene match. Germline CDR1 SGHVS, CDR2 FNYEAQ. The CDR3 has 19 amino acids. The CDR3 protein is CASSLQTSGGASNTGELFF. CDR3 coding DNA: TGTGCCAGCAGCTTACAGACTAGCGGGGGGGCCTCGAACACCGGGGAGCTGTTTTTT.

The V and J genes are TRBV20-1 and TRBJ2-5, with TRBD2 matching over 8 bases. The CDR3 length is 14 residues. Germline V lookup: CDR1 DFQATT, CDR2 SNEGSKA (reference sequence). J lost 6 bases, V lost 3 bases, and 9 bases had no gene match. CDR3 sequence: CSASGTSRLQTQYF. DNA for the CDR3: TGCAGTGCTAGCGGGACTAGTCGGCTCCAGACCCAGTACTTC.

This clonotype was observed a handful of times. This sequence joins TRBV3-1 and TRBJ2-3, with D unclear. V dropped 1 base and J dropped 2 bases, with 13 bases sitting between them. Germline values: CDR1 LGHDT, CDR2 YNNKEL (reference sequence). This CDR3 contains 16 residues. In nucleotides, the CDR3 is TGTGCCAGCAGCCAAGCCAAGGGAACCACCACAGATACGCAGTATTTT. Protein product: CASSQAKGTTTDTQYF.

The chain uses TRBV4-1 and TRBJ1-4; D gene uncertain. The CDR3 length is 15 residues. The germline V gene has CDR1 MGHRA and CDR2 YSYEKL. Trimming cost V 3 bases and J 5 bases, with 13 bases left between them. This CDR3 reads CASSHRGGNNEKLFF. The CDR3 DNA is TGCGCCAGCAGCCACAGAGGCGGGAACAATGAAAAACTGTTTTTT.

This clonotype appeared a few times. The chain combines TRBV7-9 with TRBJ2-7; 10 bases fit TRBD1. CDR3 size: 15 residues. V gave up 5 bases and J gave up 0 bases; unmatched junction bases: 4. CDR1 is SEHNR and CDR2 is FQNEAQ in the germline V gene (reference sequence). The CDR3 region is CASSPGQGTSYEQYF. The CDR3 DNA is TGTGCCAGCAGCCCGGGACAGGGGACCTCCTACGAGCAGTACTTC.

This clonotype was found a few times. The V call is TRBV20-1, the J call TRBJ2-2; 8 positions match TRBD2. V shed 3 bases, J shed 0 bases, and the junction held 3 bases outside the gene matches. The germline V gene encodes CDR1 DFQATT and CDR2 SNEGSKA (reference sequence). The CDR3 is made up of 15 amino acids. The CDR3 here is CSASGGAPNTGELFF. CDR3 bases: TGCAGTGCTAGCGGGGGGGCCCCGAACACCGGGGAGCTGTTTTTT.

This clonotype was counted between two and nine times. The CDR3 DNA reads TGTGCCAGTAGTACCAAATTTGGAGGGGTCTCTAGCTCCTACGAGCAGTACTTC. As protein: CASSTKFGGVSSSYEQYF. The chain carries TRBV19 and TRBJ2-7; perhaps TRBD2 as D (6 bases). The V gene's germline CDR1 is LNHDA and CDR2 SQIVND (reference sequence). The V and J ends lost 4 bases and 0 bases respectively, with 22 bases between them. This CDR3 spans 18 amino acids.

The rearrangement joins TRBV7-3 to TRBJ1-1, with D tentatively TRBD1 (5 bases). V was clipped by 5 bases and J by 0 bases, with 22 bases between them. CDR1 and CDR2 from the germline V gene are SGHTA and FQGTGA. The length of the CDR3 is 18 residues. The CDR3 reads CASSITGTGGLMNTEAFF. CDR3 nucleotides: TGTGCCAGCAGCATTACAGGCACCGGCGGACTCATGAACACTGAAGCTTTCTTT.

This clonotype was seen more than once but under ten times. CDR3 loop: CASSPYGLAGEDTQYF. The DNA of the CDR3 is TGTGCCAGCAGCCCGTATGGACTAGCGGGAGAAGATACGCAGTATTTT. This rearrangement joins TRBV7-9 to TRBJ2-3; 13 bases map to TRBD2. Unmatched junction bases numbered 7, after V lost 5 bases and J lost 5 bases. The germline V gene has CDR1 SEHNR and CDR2 FQNEAQ (reference sequence). CDR3 size: 16 residues.

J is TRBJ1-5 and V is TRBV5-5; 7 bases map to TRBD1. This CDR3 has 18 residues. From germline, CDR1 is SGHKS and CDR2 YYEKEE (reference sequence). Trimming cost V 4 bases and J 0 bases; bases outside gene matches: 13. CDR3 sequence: CASSLDTGAFYSNQPQHF. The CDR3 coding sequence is TGTGCCAGCAGCCTTGATACAGGGGCTTTTTATAGCAATCAGCCCCAGCATTTT.

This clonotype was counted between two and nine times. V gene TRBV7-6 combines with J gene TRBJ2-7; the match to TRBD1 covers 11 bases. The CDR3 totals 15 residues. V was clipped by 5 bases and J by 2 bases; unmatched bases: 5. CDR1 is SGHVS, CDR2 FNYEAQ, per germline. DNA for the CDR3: TGTGCCAGCAGCCCCGGACAGGGGGCGACCTACGAGCAGTACTTC. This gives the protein CASSPGQGATYEQYF.

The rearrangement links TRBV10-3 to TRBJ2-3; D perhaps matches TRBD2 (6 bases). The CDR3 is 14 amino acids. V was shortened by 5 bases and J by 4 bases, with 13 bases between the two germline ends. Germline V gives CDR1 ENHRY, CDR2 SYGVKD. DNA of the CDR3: TGTGCCATCAGTTCCGGGAGAGCCCCAGATACGCAGTATTTT. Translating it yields CAISSGRAPDTQYF.

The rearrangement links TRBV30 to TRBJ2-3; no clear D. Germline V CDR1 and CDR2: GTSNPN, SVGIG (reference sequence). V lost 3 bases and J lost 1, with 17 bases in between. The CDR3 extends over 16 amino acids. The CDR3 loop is CAWRAFGYLGTDTQYF. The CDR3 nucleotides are TGTGCCTGGAGAGCCTTTGGTTACTTGGGCACAGATACGCAGTATTTT.

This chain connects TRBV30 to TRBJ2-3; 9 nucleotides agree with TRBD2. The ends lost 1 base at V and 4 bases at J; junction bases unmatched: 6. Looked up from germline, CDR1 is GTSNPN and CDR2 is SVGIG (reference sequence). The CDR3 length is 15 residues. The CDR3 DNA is TGTGCCTGGAGTGGGATAGCGGGGGCCGCAGATACGCAGTATTTT. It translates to CAWSGIAGAADTQYF.

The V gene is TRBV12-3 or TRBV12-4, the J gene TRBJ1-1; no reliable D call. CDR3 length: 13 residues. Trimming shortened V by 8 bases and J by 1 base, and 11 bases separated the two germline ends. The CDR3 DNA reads TGTGCCAGCGCTCTAGCGAGGAACACTGAAGCTTTCTTT. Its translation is CASALARNTEAFF.

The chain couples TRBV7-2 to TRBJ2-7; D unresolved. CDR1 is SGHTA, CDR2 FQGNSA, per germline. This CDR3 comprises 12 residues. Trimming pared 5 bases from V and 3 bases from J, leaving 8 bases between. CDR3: CASSPASYEQYF. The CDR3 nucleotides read TGTGCCAGCAGCCCAGCGAGCTACGAGCAGTACTTC.

CDR3 DNA: TGTGCCAGCAGTCTACAGGGGGCTCTGGACGAGCAGTACTTC. This translates into CASSLQGALDEQYF. V and J are TRBV12-3 or TRBV12-4 and TRBJ2-7, with 9 bases identical to TRBD1. The CDR3 loop spans 14 amino acids. V was clipped by 5 bases and J by 5 bases; unmatched bases: 7.

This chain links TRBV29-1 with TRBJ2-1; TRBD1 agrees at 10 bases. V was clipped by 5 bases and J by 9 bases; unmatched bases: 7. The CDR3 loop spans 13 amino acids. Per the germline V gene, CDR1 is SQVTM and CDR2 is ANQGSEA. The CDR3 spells CSVRQGARGEQFF. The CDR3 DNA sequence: TGCAGCGTTCGACAGGGGGCGAGGGGTGAGCAGTTCTTC.

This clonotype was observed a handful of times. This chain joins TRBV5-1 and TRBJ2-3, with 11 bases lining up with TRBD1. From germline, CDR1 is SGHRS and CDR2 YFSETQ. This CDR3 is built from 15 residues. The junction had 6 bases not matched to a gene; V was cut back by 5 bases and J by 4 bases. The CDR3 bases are TGCGCCAGCAGTTCTGGACAGGGGGCCGCAGATACGCAGTATTTT. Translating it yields CASSSGQGAADTQYF.

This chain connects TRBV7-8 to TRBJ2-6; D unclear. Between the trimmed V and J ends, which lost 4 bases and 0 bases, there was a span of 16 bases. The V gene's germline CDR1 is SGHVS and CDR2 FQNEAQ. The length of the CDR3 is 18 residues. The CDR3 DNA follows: TGTGCCAGCAGCTCATTCGGCGTCGGGCCCTCTGGGGCCAACGTCCTGACTTTC. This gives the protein CASSSFGVGPSGANVLTF.

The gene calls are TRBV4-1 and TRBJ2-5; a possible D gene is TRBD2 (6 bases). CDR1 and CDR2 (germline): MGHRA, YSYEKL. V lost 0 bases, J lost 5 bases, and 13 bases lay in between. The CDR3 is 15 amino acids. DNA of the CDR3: TGCGCCAGCAGCCAAGAAGGAGCTGGGGGGGAGACCCAGTACTTC. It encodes CASSQEGAGGETQYF.

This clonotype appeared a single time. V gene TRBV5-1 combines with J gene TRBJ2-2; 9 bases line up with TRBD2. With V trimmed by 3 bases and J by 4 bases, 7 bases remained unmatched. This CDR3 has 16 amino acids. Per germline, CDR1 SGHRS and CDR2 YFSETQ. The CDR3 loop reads CASSSAGGLVTGELFF. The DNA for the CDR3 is TGCGCCAGCAGCTCCGCGGGGGGGCTGGTCACCGGGGAGCTGTTTTTT.

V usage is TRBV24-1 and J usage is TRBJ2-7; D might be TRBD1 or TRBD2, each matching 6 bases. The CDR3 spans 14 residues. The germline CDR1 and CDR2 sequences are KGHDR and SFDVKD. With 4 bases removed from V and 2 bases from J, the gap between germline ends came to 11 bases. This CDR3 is CATSEGGIPYEQYF. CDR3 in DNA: TGTGCCACCAGTGAAGGGGGGATCCCCTACGAGCAGTACTTC.